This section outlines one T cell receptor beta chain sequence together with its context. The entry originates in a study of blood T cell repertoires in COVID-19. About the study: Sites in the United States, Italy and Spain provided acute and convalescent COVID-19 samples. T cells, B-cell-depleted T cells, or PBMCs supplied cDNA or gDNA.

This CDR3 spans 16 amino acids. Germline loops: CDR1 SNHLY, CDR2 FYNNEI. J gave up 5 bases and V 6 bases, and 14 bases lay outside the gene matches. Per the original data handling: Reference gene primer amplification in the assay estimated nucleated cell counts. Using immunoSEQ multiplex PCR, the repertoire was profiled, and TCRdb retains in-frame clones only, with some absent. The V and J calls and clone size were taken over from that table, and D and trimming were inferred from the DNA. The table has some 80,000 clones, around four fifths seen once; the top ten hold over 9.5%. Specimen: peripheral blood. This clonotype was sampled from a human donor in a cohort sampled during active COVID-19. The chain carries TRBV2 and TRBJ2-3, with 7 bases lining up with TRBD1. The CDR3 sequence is CASRFQDRTLGDTQYF. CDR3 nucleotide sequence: TGTGCCAGCAGATTCCAGGACAGGACTCTTGGAGATACGCAGTATTTT.